The 28 T cell receptor beta chains below were found in one sample sequenced in a study of blood T cell repertoires in COVID-19. Clones were read by immunoSEQ multiplex PCR, and TCRdb kept only the in-frame ones, dropping some. The top ten clones hold under 4% of a sample with 95,000 to 150,000 clones, roughly 84% of them seen once. The sample comprised PBMCs or T cells enriched from blood (not recorded which). The receptors stem from a woman under 40 who had recovered from COVID-19.

This clone was recorded only once. A junction end diverges from the germline sequence, so it may reflect a read error. The chain employs TRBV11-2 and TRBJ2-4; possibly TRBD1 for D (6 bases). CDR1 and CDR2 from the germline V gene are SGHAT and FQNNGV. There are 9 residues in the CDR3. The CDR3 nucleotides are TGTGCCAGCAGCCTCACCACAGGGTTC. This gives the protein CASSLTTGF.

This rearrangement joins TRBV7-8 to TRBJ1-3, with a tentative D call TRBD1 (6 bases). The CDR3 sequence is 14 residues long. Between the trimmed V and J ends, which lost 0 bases and 8 bases, there was a span of 11 bases. The V gene's germline CDR1 is SGHVS and CDR2 FQNEAQ. The CDR3 region has the DNA TGTGCCAGCAGCTTAGCGCAGGCAGGGGACACCATATATTTT. It translates to CASSLAQAGDTIYF.

CDR3 nucleotide sequence: TGTGCCAGCAGCCAAGATTTAACCCCAGACAGGCTGTTTTCGTATGGCTACACCTTC. Encoded protein: CASSQDLTPDRLFSYGYTF. This chain links TRBV3-1 (or the pseudogene TRBV3-2) with TRBJ1-2; perhaps TRBD1 as D (6 bases). Germline CDR1 is LGHDT and CDR2 is YNNKEL (reference sequence). V gave up 0 bases and J gave up 5 bases, with 25 bases separating them. This CDR3 region has 19 residues.

The V call is TRBV28, the J call TRBJ2-7; 7 nucleotides match TRBD2. V gave up 6 bases and J gave up 4 bases; unmatched junction bases: 15. The CDR3 runs to 16 residues. CDR1 and CDR2 (germline): MDHEN, SYDVKM. The CDR3 loop is CASSPYGGSVPYEQYF. In DNA, the CDR3 is TGTGCCAGCAGCCCGTATGGCGGGAGCGTACCATACGAGCAGTACTTC.

CDR3 sequence: CASSLGVRGETQYF. As DNA, the CDR3 is TGTGCCAGCAGCTTGGGGGTCAGGGGGGAGACCCAGTACTTC. V usage is TRBV13 and J usage is TRBJ2-5, with 7 positions matching TRBD1. The CDR3 sequence is 14 residues long. The V segment lost 3 bases and the J segment 5 bases; nucleotides outside the gene matches: 6. Germline V gene sequence: CDR1 PRHDT, CDR2 FYEKMQ (reference sequence). Drawing the rest from reference TRBV13 and TRBJ2-5, the complete variable domain is AAGVIQSPRHLIKEKRETATLKCYPIPRHDTVYWYQQGPGQDPQFLISFYEKMQSDKGSIPDRFSAQQFSDYHSELNMSSLELGDSALYFCASSLGVRGETQYFGPGTRLLVL.

This chain links TRBV4-2 with TRBJ2-5; TRBD2 matches 7 bases. Germline loops: CDR1 LGHNA, CDR2 YNFKEQ. V lost 5 bases to trimming and J lost 10 bases; unmatched junction nucleotides: 10. CDR3 size: 13 residues. The CDR3 spells CASSKLGGGDQYF. The DNA of the CDR3 is TGTGCCAGCAGCAAACTGGGTGGGGGGGACCAGTACTTC.

CDR3 protein: CASSFRMLGTGLEKLFF. CDR3 in DNA: TGTGCCAGCAGCTTTCGAATGTTGGGGACAGGTTTAGAAAAACTGTTTTTT. J is TRBJ1-4 and V is TRBV11-2, with TRBD1 identical over 8 bases. The germline V gene encodes CDR1 SGHAT and CDR2 FQNNGV. The CDR3 has 17 amino acids. J was trimmed by 8 bases and V by 3 bases; bases with no gene match: 14.

J is TRBJ1-1 and V is TRBV7-9, with 8 nucleotides matching TRBD1. CDR1 and CDR2 from the germline V gene are SEHNR and FQNEAQ (reference sequence). CDR3 length equals 15 residues. The J segment lost 5 bases and the V segment lost 4 bases, leaving 9 bases of the junction unmatched. The CDR3 reads CASSSQGAQRTEAFF. The DNA for the CDR3 is TGTGCCAGCAGCTCTCAGGGGGCCCAGAGGACTGAAGCTTTCTTT. Combining the CDR3 with reference TRBV7-9 and TRBJ1-1 gives the whole variable domain DTGVSQNPRHKITKRGQNVTFRCDPISEHNRLYWYRQTLGQGPEFLTYFQNEAQLEKSRLLSDRFSAERPKGSFSTLEIQRTEQGDSAMYLCASSSQGAQRTEAFFGQGTRLTVV.

The genes are TRBV13 and TRBJ1-4; 8 bases are shared with TRBD1. V lost 5 bases to trimming and J lost 2 bases; unmatched junction nucleotides: 4. CDR1 and CDR2 from the germline V gene are PRHDT and FYEKMQ (reference sequence). CDR3 length: 15 residues. CDR3 sequence: CASSRQGATNEKLFF. The CDR3 coding sequence is TGTGCCAGCAGCCGGCAGGGGGCGACTAATGAAAAACTGTTTTTT.

CDR3: CASSSHGRTTQYF. DNA for the CDR3: TGTGCCAGCAGTTCCCACGGGAGGACGACGCAGTACTTC. The chain employs TRBV28 and TRBJ2-7; 7 bases match TRBD2. V dropped 4 bases and J dropped 9; count of bases not matched to a gene: 9. Germline loops: CDR1 MDHEN, CDR2 SYDVKM. The CDR3 covers 13 residues. Drawing the rest from reference TRBV28 and TRBJ2-7, the complete variable domain is DVKVTQSSRYLVKRTGEKVFLECVQDMDHENMFWYRQDPGLGLRLIYFSYDVKMKEKGDIPEGYSVSREKKERFSLILESASTNQTSMYLCASSSHGRTTQYFGPGTRLTVT.

The genes are TRBV4-3 and TRBJ2-7, with 8 positions matching TRBD2. Germline V gives CDR1 LGHNA, CDR2 YSLEER. Losses at the gene ends were 4 bases for V and 2 bases for J; bases not matched to a gene: 10. The CDR3 runs to 16 residues. CDR3 sequence reads: CASSPSGGLAPYEQYF. The CDR3 DNA reads TGCGCCAGCAGCCCTTCCGGAGGACTAGCCCCCTACGAGCAGTACTTC.

This rearrangement joins TRBV7-2 to TRBJ2-5; 8 nucleotides agree with TRBD2. Germline V lookup: CDR1 SGHTA, CDR2 FQGNSA. This CDR3 spans 14 amino acids. The V segment lost 5 bases and the J segment 5 bases; nucleotides outside the gene matches: 7. CDR3 protein: CASSRGGAVETQYF. CDR3 sequence (DNA): TGTGCCAGCAGCCGGGGGGGGGCGGTGGAGACCCAGTACTTC.

This clone has only a few counts. The rearrangement links TRBV2 to TRBJ1-4; TRBD1 agrees at 10 bases. Trimming cost V 6 bases and J 6 bases; bases outside gene matches: 7. The length of the CDR3 is 15 residues. Germline CDR1 reads SNHLY; CDR2 reads FYNNEI. Here the CDR3 DNA reads TGTGCCAGCAGCAAGACAGGGGGCGCTTATGAAAAACTGTTTTTT. Translation gives CASSKTGGAYEKLFF.

V and J are TRBV28 and TRBJ1-5; 8 nucleotides agree with TRBD1. Germline V gene lookup returns CDR1 MDHEN and CDR2 SYDVKM. Trimming removed 3 bases from V and 1 base from J; junction bases left unmatched: 5. The CDR3 totals 16 residues. The CDR3 protein is CASSFPRQGSNQPQHF. The CDR3 DNA reads TGTGCCAGCAGTTTTCCCCGACAGGGGAGCAATCAGCCCCAGCATTTT.

V is TRBV9 and J is TRBJ1-5, with 10 bases lining up with TRBD1. This CDR3 is 15 amino acids long. Germline trimming cut 0 bases from V and 6 bases from J; bases unmatched to any gene: 3. Germline CDR1 SGDLS, CDR2 YYNGEE. The CDR3 spells CASSVAGQGFQPQHF. In nucleotides, the CDR3 is TGTGCCAGCAGCGTAGCGGGACAGGGGTTTCAGCCCCAGCATTTT.

The chain is built from TRBV7-2 and TRBJ2-5; 11 bases are shared with TRBD2. The germline V gene has CDR1 SGHTA and CDR2 FQGNSA. Germline trimming cut 3 bases from V and 5 bases from J; bases unmatched to any gene: 5. The CDR3 loop spans 15 amino acids. In nucleotides, the CDR3 is TGTGCCAGCAGCTTGGGTAGCGGGAGGGGGGAGACCCAGTACTTC. Protein: CASSLGSGRGETQYF.

This chain joins TRBV7-2 and TRBJ2-2; TRBD2 matches 10 bases. Germline V gene data show CDR1 as SGHTA and CDR2 as FQGNSA. The CDR3 contains 15 residues. V was clipped by 1 base and J by 6 bases; unmatched bases: 2. This CDR3 reads CASSLGAGGPGELFF. The CDR3 bases are TGTGCCAGCAGCTTAGGAGCGGGAGGGCCCGGGGAGCTGTTTTTT.

The V and J genes are TRBV7-6 and TRBJ2-7; 7 nucleotides line up with TRBD1. J lost 6 bases, V lost 5 bases, and 10 bases had no gene match. This CDR3 region has 14 residues. Germline V gene data show CDR1 as SGHVS and CDR2 as FNYEAQ. CDR3 region: CASSPGQPWVEQYF. DNA of the CDR3: TGTGCCAGCAGCCCGGGACAGCCTTGGGTCGAGCAGTACTTC.

V usage is TRBV6-4 and J usage is TRBJ2-7; 11 positions agree with TRBD2. V lost 5 bases, J lost 0 bases, and 12 bases stayed unmatched. Germline V gives CDR1 MRHNA, CDR2 SNTAGT. The CDR3 has 18 amino acids. The CDR3 sequence: CASSIPGLAVTSSYEQYF. In DNA, the CDR3 is TGTGCCAGCAGTATCCCGGGACTAGCGGTTACTAGCTCCTACGAGCAGTACTTC.

The rearrangement joins TRBV18 to TRBJ1-1; TRBD1 matches 10 bases. V dropped 5 bases and J dropped 5; count of bases not matched to a gene: 8. Germline V CDR1 and CDR2: KGHSH, LQKENI. The CDR3 is 15 residues long. The CDR3 coding sequence is TGTGCCAGCTCAATCTCGACAGGGGGCAGGACTGAAGCTTTCTTT. Protein product: CASSISTGGRTEAFF.

The rearrangement links TRBV6-2 or TRBV6-3 to TRBJ1-2; D gene uncertain. Germline lookup yields CDR1 MNHEY and CDR2 SVGEGT. The CDR3 sequence is 14 residues long. V was pared by 6 bases and J by 2 bases, with 13 bases between. The CDR3 sequence is CASSHHPGNYGYTF. The CDR3 DNA follows: TGTGCCAGCAGCCATCATCCGGGGAACTATGGCTACACCTTC.

This clone came up many times. V is TRBV14 and J is TRBJ1-6; tentative D call: TRBD1 (6 bases). Trimming left V 1 base short and J 5 bases short, with 9 bases between. The CDR3 consists of 15 residues. The germline V gene has CDR1 SGHDN and CDR2 FVKESK. The chain's CDR3 is CASSQAQGNNSPLHF. The CDR3 region has the DNA TGTGCCAGCAGCCAAGCACAGGGAAATAATTCACCCCTCCACTTT.

In DNA form, the CDR3 reads TGTGCCTGTTCCACAGGGAGCAATCAGCCCCAGCATTTT. As protein: CACSTGSNQPQHF. The genes are TRBV30 and TRBJ1-5, with D maybe TRBD1 (6 bases). V lost 6 bases and J 1 base, leaving 10 bases between the germline ends. CDR3 length equals 13 residues. CDR1 and CDR2 from the germline V gene are GTSNPN and SVGIG (reference sequence). Combining the CDR3 with reference TRBV30 and TRBJ1-5 gives the whole variable domain SQTIHQWPATLVQPVGSPLSLECTVEGTSNPNLYWYRQAAGRGLQLLFYSVGIGQISSEVPQNLSASRPQDRQFILSSKKLLLSDSGFYLCACSTGSNQPQHFGDGTRLSIL.

The CDR3 spells CAWRGGQGIAKNIQYF. DNA of the CDR3: TGTGCCTGGAGGGGTGGACAGGGTATAGCCAAAAACATTCAGTACTTC. The V call is TRBV30, the J call TRBJ2-4; TRBD1 agrees at 8 bases. The V gene's germline CDR1 is GTSNPN and CDR2 SVGIG (reference sequence). CDR3 length: 16 residues. The ends lost 3 bases at V and 0 bases at J; junction bases unmatched: 7. The full variable domain, completed using reference TRBV30 and TRBJ2-4, is SQTIHQWPATLVQPVGSPLSLECTVEGTSNPNLYWYRQAAGRGLQLLFYSVGIGQISSEVPQNLSASRPQDRQFILSSKKLLLSDSGFYLCAWRGGQGIAKNIQYFGAGTRLSVL.

This rearrangement joins TRBV27 to TRBJ2-3; 14 bases fit TRBD2. The CDR3 consists of 17 residues. The germline CDR1 and CDR2 sequences are MNHEY and SMNVEV (reference sequence). The J segment lost 3 bases and the V segment lost 7 bases, leaving 9 bases of the junction unmatched. CDR3 in DNA: TGTGCCAGCAATCCACCAGGGACTAGCGGGAGTACAGATACGCAGTATTTT. This gives the protein CASNPPGTSGSTDTQYF.

The chain is built from TRBV7-9 and TRBJ2-5; a weak D match, TRBD1 (6 bases). Germline V gene sequence: CDR1 SEHNR, CDR2 FQNEAQ (reference sequence). With 1 base removed from V and 2 bases from J, the gap between germline ends came to 8 bases. This CDR3 is 14 amino acids long. The CDR3 loop reads CASSLGTVQETQYF. In DNA form, the CDR3 reads TGTGCCAGCAGCTTAGGGACAGTTCAAGAGACCCAGTACTTC.

This chain connects TRBV7-9 to TRBJ1-1; 7 nucleotides line up with TRBD1. The V segment lost 5 bases and the J segment 0 bases; nucleotides outside the gene matches: 6. The CDR3 loop spans 15 amino acids. The V gene's germline CDR1 is SEHNR and CDR2 FQNEAQ (reference sequence). CDR3 sequence: CASSPWDSLNTEAFF. In nucleotides, the CDR3 is TGTGCCAGCAGCCCGTGGGACAGCCTGAACACTGAAGCTTTCTTT. Full variable domain (remainder filled in from reference TRBV7-9 and TRBJ1-1): DTGVSQNPRHKITKRGQNVTFRCDPISEHNRLYWYRQTLGQGPEFLTYFQNEAQLEKSRLLSDRFSAERPKGSFSTLEIQRTEQGDSAMYLCASSPWDSLNTEAFFGQGTRLTVV.

The chain combines TRBV4-1 with TRBJ1-1; a possible D gene is TRBD1 (6 bases). From germline, CDR1 is MGHRA and CDR2 YSYEKL. Trimming took 0 bases from V and 2 from J, leaving 13 bases between them. CDR3 length equals 16 residues. The CDR3 coding sequence is TGCGCCAGCAGCCAAGATCTAGTCAGGGGAAACACTGAAGCTTTCTTT. This translates into CASSQDLVRGNTEAFF.